A single sample gave rise to the 25 T cell receptor beta chains below, sequenced in a study of T cell repertoires in cytomegalovirus infection. MiXCR was run by TCRdb on the reads, yielding one entry per CDR3 protein. This table has about 270,000 distinct CDR3 sequences, around 20% appearing once. No cognate antigen is known for these TCRs. Sequenced here: cultured PBMCs, sampled from culture after CMV antigen stimulation. Receptors were obtained from a human donor in good health (CMV status not recorded). Some clones in this sample may be carry-over from other donors' samples.

This clonotype was detected only a few times. The chain has TRBV28 and TRBJ2-3, with D maybe TRBD2 (6 bases). The V gene's germline CDR1 is MDHEN and CDR2 SYDVKM. Trimming removed 5 bases from V and 2 bases from J, with 17 bases in between. The CDR3 spans 16 residues. The CDR3 DNA is TGTGCCAGCAGTAACTTAGCGGAGGCCCTCACAGATACGCAGTATTTT. Amino acid sequence: CASSNLAEALTDTQYF. The variable domain in full, with the rest retrieved from reference TRBV28 and TRBJ2-3, is DVKVTQSSRYLVKRTGEKVFLECVQDMDHENMFWYRQDPGLGLRLIYFSYDVKMKEKGDIPEGYSVSREKKERFSLILESASTNQTSMYLCASSNLAEALTDTQYFGPGTRLTVL.

The chain links TRBV7-6 to TRBJ2-3; tentative D call: TRBD2 (7 bases). Trimming removed 1 base from V and 1 base from J, with 12 bases in between. Looked up from germline, CDR1 is SGHVS and CDR2 is FNYEAQ. The CDR3 runs to 16 residues. The CDR3 sequence is CASSLEGGLRTDTQYF. The DNA for the CDR3 is TGTGCCAGCAGCTTAGAGGGGGGACTACGCACAGATACGCAGTATTTT.

This chain joins TRBV7-9 and TRBJ1-1; 7 bases agree with TRBD1. Germline trimming cut 5 bases from V and 6 bases from J; bases unmatched to any gene: 6. CDR3 length: 13 amino acids. CDR1 and CDR2 from the germline V gene are SEHNR and FQNEAQ (reference sequence). CDR3 sequence (DNA): TGTGCCAGCAGCCAGACAGGGAGTCCTGAAGCTTTCTTT. Its protein is CASSQTGSPEAFF.

This chain links TRBV12-3 or TRBV12-4 with TRBJ2-5; 11 nucleotides line up with TRBD2. V gave up 6 bases and J gave up 8 bases; unmatched junction bases: 20. The CDR3 consists of 18 residues. The CDR3: CASSPGLLGLAARDTQYF. CDR3 in DNA: TGTGCCAGCAGCCCCGGCCTCCTGGGACTAGCGGCAAGAGATACCCAGTACTTC.

This clonotype was seen many times. This chain uses TRBV7-8 with TRBJ2-5; 12 bases align to TRBD2. Germline CDR1 reads SGHVS; CDR2 reads FQNEAQ. After removal of 2 bases from V and 5 bases from J, the junction contained 9 bases not matched to a gene. The CDR3 has 17 amino acids. The CDR3, as DNA: TGTGCCAGCAGCTTATGGAGACTAGCGGGAGTTAAGGAGACCCAGTACTTC. Translation gives CASSLWRLAGVKETQYF.

This clonotype turned up a few times. DNA for the CDR3: TGTGCCAGCTCACCAGGAAATTCAGGGACCCAGTACTTC. Residues: CASSPGNSGTQYF. The chain recombines TRBV18 with TRBJ2-5; D is ambiguous. The CDR3 covers 13 residues. CDR1 is KGHSH, CDR2 LQKENI, per germline. Trimming cost V 2 bases and J 7 bases, with 11 bases left between them.

Note on this clonotype: A read error is possible here, since a much larger clone lies one base away. This chain uses TRBV7-2 with TRBJ2-5, with TRBD2 identical over 9 bases. Germline V gives CDR1 SGHTA, CDR2 FQGNSA. The CDR3 length is 16 residues. V lost 4 bases and J lost 1; bases outside the gene matches: 7. CDR3 coding DNA: TGTGCCAGCAGCTCAATAGCGGGAGCAGTCCAAGAGACCCAGTACTTC. Its translation is CASSSIAGAVQETQYF.

This clonotype appeared a few times. The rearrangement links TRBV10-3 to TRBJ2-7; the match to TRBD2 covers 11 bases. This CDR3 has 16 residues. V lost 4 bases, J lost 3 bases, and 8 bases stayed unmatched. Looked up from germline, CDR1 is ENHRY and CDR2 is SYGVKD. The CDR3 DNA sequence: TGTGCCATCAGTGTTCCTAGCGGGAGGTCCCTCTACGAGCAGTACTTC. Translation: CAISVPSGRSLYEQYF.

The gene calls are TRBV11-1 and TRBJ2-3, with 7 nucleotides matching TRBD2. Losses at the gene ends were 4 bases for V and 0 bases for J; bases not matched to a gene: 10. The CDR3 covers 17 residues. Germline values: CDR1 SGHAT, CDR2 FQDESV (reference sequence). CDR3 loop: CASSSALLSGSTDTQYF. CDR3 nucleotide sequence: TGTGCCAGCAGCTCAGCCCTACTTAGCGGGAGCACAGATACGCAGTATTTT. The whole variable domain, filled in from reference TRBV11-1 and TRBJ2-3, reads EAEVAQSPRYKITEKSQAVAFWCDPISGHATLYWYRQILGQGPELLVQFQDESVVDDSQLPKDRFSAERLKGVDSTLKIQPAELGDSAMYLCASSSALLSGSTDTQYFGPGTRLTVL.

This sequence joins TRBV12-3 or TRBV12-4 and TRBJ1-1; a weak D match, TRBD1 (6 bases). The germline V and J ends were trimmed by 6 bases and 3 bases, with 8 bases remaining between them. The CDR3 spans 12 residues. The CDR3 spells CASRPGDTEAFF. As DNA, the CDR3 is TGTGCCAGCAGACCAGGGGACACTGAAGCTTTCTTT.

This clonotype was recorded at least ten times. This sequence joins TRBV12-3 or TRBV12-4 and TRBJ1-5; unclear D gene. Trimming took off 3 bases at V and 2 bases at J, with 8 bases between the two ends. CDR3 length: 14 amino acids. The CDR3 protein is CASSLGMGNQPQHF. CDR3 DNA: TGTGCCAGCAGTTTGGGTATGGGCAATCAGCCCCAGCATTTT.

The chain is built from TRBV27 and TRBJ2-7, with a tentative D call TRBD2 (5 bases). The length of the CDR3 is 16 residues. CDR1 and CDR2 (germline): MNHEY, SMNVEV (reference sequence). Trimming pared 5 bases from V and 0 bases from J, leaving 17 bases between. CDR3 DNA: TGTGCCAGCAGTCCTTCGAGCGGTACACTCTCCTACGAGCAGTACTTC. It codes for CASSPSSGTLSYEQYF.

The chain couples TRBV12-3 or TRBV12-4 to TRBJ1-2, with D perhaps TRBD1 (5 bases). The CDR3 is 15 residues long. Trimming took 5 bases from V and 6 from J, leaving 19 bases between them. CDR3 loop: CASSPQGLPGNGYTF. In DNA, the CDR3 is TGTGCCAGCAGTCCTCAGGGCCTGCCTGGGAATGGCTACACCTTC.

The chain carries TRBV12-3 or TRBV12-4 and TRBJ2-7, with a weak D call TRBD1 (5 bases). Deletions cut 6 bases from V and 4 bases from J, with 16 bases between. This CDR3 comprises 14 residues. The DNA of the CDR3 is TGTGCCAGCAGACCCACAGGCTTGGGGTACGAGCAGTACTTC. Protein product: CASRPTGLGYEQYF.

This clonotype was observed a few times. The genes are TRBV12-3 or TRBV12-4 and TRBJ1-5; a weak D match, TRBD1 (6 bases). CDR3 size: 17 residues. V was trimmed by 3 bases and J by 0 bases, leaving 15 bases between them. This CDR3 is CASSLEGGPYSNQPQHF. The CDR3 nucleotides are TGTGCCAGCAGTTTGGAGGGGGGGCCTTATAGCAATCAGCCCCAGCATTTT.

The chain links TRBV6-1 to TRBJ2-1; 7 bases map to TRBD1. CDR1 and CDR2 (germline): MNHNS, SASEGT. The length of the CDR3 is 16 residues. V trimming: 7 bases; J trimming: 0 bases; junction bases outside the gene matches: 9. DNA for the CDR3: TGTGCCAGCATACAGGGGCCCACGAGCTCCTACAATGAGCAGTTCTTC. Residues: CASIQGPTSSYNEQFF.

This clonotype showed up many times. This chain links TRBV10-3 with TRBJ2-5; D is unresolved. The germline CDR1 and CDR2 sequences are ENHRY and SYGVKD. V shed 8 bases and J shed 0 bases, with 10 bases lying between them. CDR3 length: 13 amino acids. The CDR3, as DNA: TGTGCCATCGGGTGGGCATACCAAGAGACCCAGTACTTC. Encoded protein: CAIGWAYQETQYF.

The V and J genes are TRBV11-3 and TRBJ2-7; no reliable D call. The germline gives CDR1 SGHNT, CDR2 YENEEA. The CDR3 has 13 residues. Trimming shortened V by 5 bases and J by 0 bases, and 8 bases separated the two germline ends. CDR3 nucleotides: TGTGCCAGCAGCCCAGGCTACTCCTACGAGCAGTACGTC. Translating gives CASSPGYSYEQYV.

The chain is built from TRBV9 and TRBJ2-3; D remains unclear. Deletions cut 0 bases from V and 2 bases from J, with 7 bases between. Germline assignment: CDR1 SGDLS and CDR2 YYNGEE. The CDR3 runs 14 residues. As DNA, the CDR3 is TGTGCCAGCAGCGTAGGGGTTCACACAGATACGCAGTATTTT. It is translated as CASSVGVHTDTQYF. The full variable domain, its missing parts supplied by reference TRBV9 and TRBJ2-3, is DSGVTQTPKHLITATGQRVTLRCSPRSGDLSVYWYQQSLDQGLQFLIQYYNGEERAKGNILERFSAQQFPDLHSELNLSSLELGDSALYFCASSVGVHTDTQYFGPGTRLTVL.

V is TRBV20-1 and J is TRBJ1-5, with D tentatively TRBD1 (6 bases). Trimming removed 4 bases from V and 2 bases from J, with 18 bases in between. Germline CDR1 DFQATT, CDR2 SNEGSKA (reference sequence). This CDR3 has 16 residues. In nucleotides, the CDR3 is TGCAGTGCTAAGACGGGGGGCGGGATGGGCAATCAGCCCCAGCATTTT. Residues: CSAKTGGGMGNQPQHF.

V gene TRBV7-9 combines with J gene TRBJ1-6; no reliable D call. This CDR3 spans 13 amino acids. Between the trimmed V and J ends, which lost 7 bases and 8 bases, there was a span of 12 bases. Germline V gene sequence: CDR1 SEHNR, CDR2 FQNEAQ (reference sequence). Here the CDR3 reads CASTRGTDSPLHF. The CDR3 nucleotides are TGTGCCAGCACCCGGGGTACGGATTCACCCCTCCACTTT.

The rearrangement links TRBV7-3 to TRBJ2-6; possibly TRBD1 for D (5 bases). Germline CDR1 reads SGHTA; CDR2 reads FQGTGA. This CDR3 is 20 amino acids long. Between the trimmed V and J ends, which lost 0 bases and 0 bases, there was a span of 18 bases. The CDR3 nucleotides are TGTGCCAGCAGCTTAACCCTAGGGGAAATTAGTGTCTCTGGGGCCAACGTCCTGACTTTC. Its protein product is CASSLTLGEISVSGANVLTF. The full variable domain, with the rest looked up from reference TRBV7-3 and TRBJ2-6, is GAGVSQTPSNKVTEKGKYVELRCDPISGHTALYWYRQSLGQGPEFLIYFQGTGAADDSGLPNDRFFAVRPEGSVSTLKIQRTERGDSAVYLCASSLTLGEISVSGANVLTFGAGSRLTVL.

This clonotype was detected ten times or more. The V and J genes are TRBV7-2 and TRBJ2-5; D not resolved. CDR1 and CDR2 from the germline V gene are SGHTA and FQGNSA. V lost 6 bases and J lost 2, with 4 bases in between. The CDR3 is 11 amino acids. The chain's CDR3 is CASRGQETQYF. The CDR3, as DNA: TGTGCCAGCAGAGGGCAAGAGACCCAGTACTTC. Full variable domain (missing parts from reference TRBV7-2 and TRBJ2-5): GAGVSQSPSNKVTEKGKDVELRCDPISGHTALYWYRQSLGQGLEFLIYFQGNSAPDKSGLPSDRFSAERTGGSVSTLTIQRTQQEDSAVYLCASRGQETQYFGPGTRLLVL.

In its sample, this clonotype was seen a few times. This chain links TRBV7-9 with TRBJ1-3; D remains ambiguous. Trimming left V 5 bases short and J 0 bases short, with 14 bases between. The V gene's germline CDR1 is SEHNR and CDR2 FQNEAQ (reference sequence). The CDR3 is 16 amino acids. CDR3: CASSPGRRSSGNTIYF. CDR3 bases: TGTGCCAGCAGCCCTGGGCGACGGAGCTCTGGAAACACCATATATTTT.

The V gene is TRBV29-1, the J gene TRBJ2-1, with D possibly matching TRBD2 (6 bases). The CDR3 is 15 residues long. Trimming cost V 1 base and J 3 bases, with 13 bases left between them. Germline V CDR1 and CDR2: SQVTM, ANQGSEA. The CDR3 is CSVEGARGLYNEQFF. The CDR3 DNA follows: TGCAGCGTTGAAGGGGCACGGGGACTCTACAATGAGCAGTTCTTC.